The 2 T cell receptor beta chains below were found in one sample sequenced in a study of blood T cell repertoires in COVID-19. Sequenced by immunoSEQ multiplex PCR; TCRdb stores in-frame clones only, minus some. The data contain about 170,000 clones, roughly 90% of them singletons. Source material: peripheral blood. These receptors all come from a woman in her 50s with acute or convalescent COVID-19.

The gene calls are TRBV4-3 and TRBJ1-3; possible D gene TRBD1, 5 bases. With 3 bases removed from V and 4 bases from J, the gap between germline ends came to 10 bases. CDR1 and CDR2 from the germline V gene are LGHNA and YSLEER. This CDR3 has 14 amino acids. The CDR3 is CASSHDSAGNTIYF. The CDR3 nucleotides read TGCGCCAGCAGCCACGACAGCGCAGGAAACACCATATATTTT.

The chain has TRBV9 and TRBJ2-3; 8 nucleotides align to TRBD2. The CDR3 length is 15 residues. Unmatched junction bases numbered 4, after V lost 1 base and J lost 3 bases. CDR1 is SGDLS and CDR2 is YYNGEE in the germline V gene. CDR3 bases: TGTGCCAGCAGCGTAACAAGCGGGAGTACAGATACGCAGTATTTT. It specifies CASSVTSGSTDTQYF.